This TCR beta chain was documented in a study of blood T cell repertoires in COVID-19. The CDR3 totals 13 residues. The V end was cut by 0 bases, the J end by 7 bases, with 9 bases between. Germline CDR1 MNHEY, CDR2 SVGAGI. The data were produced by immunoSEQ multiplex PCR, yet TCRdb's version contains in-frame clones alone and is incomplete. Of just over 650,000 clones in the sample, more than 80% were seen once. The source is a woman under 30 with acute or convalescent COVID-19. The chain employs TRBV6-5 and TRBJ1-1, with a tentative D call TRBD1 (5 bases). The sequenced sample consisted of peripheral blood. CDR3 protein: CASSYSGLFEAFF. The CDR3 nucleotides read TGTGCCAGCAGTTACTCGGGACTATTTGAAGCTTTCTTT.